A single sample gave rise to the 25 T cell receptor beta chains below, sequenced in a study of blood T cell repertoires in COVID-19. Repertoires were generated with immunoSEQ multiplex PCR, while TCRdb's copy carries only in-frame clones and drops some. The table lists roughly 50,000 clones, approximately 90% of them singletons. The sequenced material came from peripheral blood. All receptors derive from a woman between 40 and 55 years old with active COVID-19.

The CDR3 is CAISEGQGVGNTIYF. As DNA, the CDR3 is TGTGCCATCAGTGAGGGACAGGGAGTTGGAAACACCATATATTTT. The rearrangement uses TRBV10-3 and TRBJ1-3; TRBD1 aligns across 8 bases. Germline V gives CDR1 ENHRY, CDR2 SYGVKD. The V segment lost 2 bases and the J segment 3 bases; nucleotides outside the gene matches: 3. The CDR3 is made up of 15 amino acids.

This chain connects TRBV7-8 to TRBJ2-2; TRBD1 aligns across 12 bases. Germline V gene sequence: CDR1 SGHVS, CDR2 FQNEAQ. The junction had 8 bases not matched to a gene; V was cut back by 5 bases and J by 4 bases. The CDR3 is made up of 17 amino acids. This CDR3 reads CASSPGQGATGTGELFF. CDR3 coding DNA: TGTGCCAGCAGCCCGGGACAGGGGGCTACAGGCACCGGGGAGCTGTTTTTT.

The chain recombines TRBV9 with TRBJ2-1; 9 positions agree with TRBD2. V lost 2 bases to trimming and J lost 8 bases; unmatched junction nucleotides: 8. Germline V lookup: CDR1 SGDLS, CDR2 YYNGEE. The CDR3 covers 15 residues. In DNA, the CDR3 is TGTGCCAGCAGCGTTATGCGGGGGGGCCGATATGAGCAGTTCTTC. It translates to CASSVMRGGRYEQFF.

The chain combines TRBV9 with TRBJ1-2, with D tentatively TRBD1 (5 bases). The V and J ends lost 0 bases and 8 bases respectively, with 17 bases between them. CDR3 size: 15 residues. Germline V gene lookup returns CDR1 SGDLS and CDR2 YYNGEE. CDR3 in DNA: TGTGCCAGCAGCGTAGGTCATGCAGGGATACGGGGCTACACCTTC. The encoded protein is CASSVGHAGIRGYTF.

J is TRBJ2-3 and V is TRBV11-3; D remains unclear. Trimming removed 5 bases from V and 4 bases from J, with 10 bases in between. Germline V lookup: CDR1 SGHNT, CDR2 YENEEA. The CDR3 loop spans 13 amino acids. In DNA, the CDR3 is TGTGCCAGCAGCGGGCCGACCCCAGATACGCAGTATTTT. Amino acid sequence: CASSGPTPDTQYF.

The V call is TRBV11-2, the J call TRBJ2-7; D is unclear. The CDR3 has 13 amino acids. The V end was cut by 3 bases, the J end by 7 bases, with 13 bases between. CDR1 and CDR2 from the germline V gene are SGHAT and FQNNGV. This CDR3 is CASSFGSSQEQYF. The CDR3 nucleotides read TGTGCCAGCAGCTTCGGGTCTTCTCAAGAGCAGTACTTC.

This rearrangement joins TRBV4-1 to TRBJ2-1, with TRBD2 identical over 8 bases. With V trimmed by 4 bases and J by 6 bases, 2 bases remained unmatched. Germline assignment: CDR1 MGHRA and CDR2 YSYEKL. This CDR3 has 13 amino acids. Here the CDR3 reads CASSLGRGNEQFF. CDR3 DNA: TGCGCCAGCAGCCTCGGGAGGGGCAATGAGCAGTTCTTC.

This clone appeared once. The J gene is TRBJ2-7, the V gene TRBV18, with D perhaps TRBD1 (5 bases). The CDR3 has 14 amino acids. With 2 bases removed from V and 2 bases from J, the gap between germline ends came to 10 bases. CDR1 KGHSH and CDR2 LQKENI come from the germline V gene. Here the CDR3 reads CASSPGAITYEQYF. The CDR3 nucleotides read TGTGCCAGCTCACCAGGGGCTATTACCTACGAGCAGTACTTC.

The CDR3 DNA reads TGTGCCAGCAGCTTATACGTTGGCCGCACAGATACGCAGTATTTT. Amino acid sequence: CASSLYVGRTDTQYF. This chain links TRBV7-9 with TRBJ2-3; D is unclear. CDR1 is SEHNR and CDR2 is FQNEAQ in the germline V gene (reference sequence). This CDR3 is built from 15 residues. Trimming took 2 bases from V and 1 from J, leaving 10 bases between them.

The gene calls are TRBV5-5 and TRBJ2-4, with 10 positions matching TRBD1. Germline-derived CDR1 and CDR2 are SGHKS and YYEKEE (reference sequence). The junction had 5 bases not matched to a gene; V was cut back by 2 bases and J by 3 bases. The CDR3 extends over 16 amino acids. CDR3 sequence (DNA): TGTGCCAGCAGCTTTGGGACAGGGGCCGGCAAAAACATTCAGTACTTC. It yields the protein CASSFGTGAGKNIQYF.

The chain has TRBV6-2 or TRBV6-3 and TRBJ2-1, with 8 bases matching TRBD2. V shed 2 bases, J shed 3 bases, and the junction held 3 bases outside the gene matches. The CDR3 is made up of 15 amino acids. Germline V gene sequence: CDR1 MNHEY, CDR2 SVGEGT. CDR3 residues: CASSYPAGDYNEQFF. The CDR3, as DNA: TGTGCCAGCAGTTACCCAGCGGGGGACTACAATGAGCAGTTCTTC.

This clone is judged medium-sized (0.01 to 0.1%). The chain couples TRBV5-4 to TRBJ1-1; D is perhaps TRBD1 (6 bases). CDR1 and CDR2 (germline): SGHNT, YYREEE (reference sequence). The V gene lost 0 bases and the J gene lost 1 base, with 16 bases spanning the gap. The length of the CDR3 is 17 residues. In DNA, the CDR3 is TGTGCCAGCAGCTTGGGGTCGATAGGGGGAACGAACACTGAAGCTTTCTTT. Translating gives CASSLGSIGGTNTEAFF.

This chain connects TRBV6-6 to TRBJ1-2; D is uncertain. Germline V CDR1 and CDR2: MNHNY, SVGAGI (reference sequence). The CDR3 consists of 14 residues. Trimming shortened V by 0 bases and J by 3 bases, and 8 bases separated the two germline ends. The CDR3 DNA reads as TGTGCCAGCAGTTACTCGAGTGGGCACTATGGCTACACCTTC. It codes for CASSYSSGHYGYTF.

J is TRBJ2-7 and V is TRBV7-8; a possible D gene is TRBD1 (5 bases). From germline, CDR1 is SGHVS and CDR2 FQNEAQ. CDR3 length equals 13 residues. V was clipped by 4 bases and J by 3 bases, with 10 bases between them. CDR3 amino acids: CASSSTVNYEQYF. CDR3 nucleotides: TGTGCCAGCAGCTCGACAGTGAACTACGAGCAGTACTTC.

The rearrangement joins TRBV5-6 to TRBJ2-3; tentative D call: TRBD1 (5 bases). Trimming cost V 1 base and J 2 bases, with 11 bases left between them. The CDR3 runs 15 residues. Germline assignment: CDR1 SGHDT and CDR2 YYEEEE. DNA for the CDR3: TGTGCCAGCAGCTTGTACTACAGGTCCACAGATACGCAGTATTTT. This sequence encodes CASSLYYRSTDTQYF. The entire variable domain, with the rest obtained from reference TRBV5-6 and TRBJ2-3, is as follows: DAGVTQSPTHLIKTRGQQVTLRCSPKSGHDTVSWYQQALGQGPQFIFQYYEEEERQRGNFPDRFSGHQFPNYSSELNVNALLLGDSALYLCASSLYYRSTDTQYFGPGTRLTVL.

Comments on this clone: The sample holds other DNA sequences that translate to the same CDR3. In DNA, the CDR3 is TGTGCCAGCAGCTTAGTGGGGGGGAATGAGCAGTTCTTC. Translation: CASSLVGGNEQFF. The genes are TRBV7-2 and TRBJ2-1; 7 nucleotides line up with TRBD2. V shed 1 base and J 7 bases; nucleotides not matched to a gene: 1. The CDR3 totals 13 residues. Germline CDR1 reads SGHTA; CDR2 reads FQGNSA.

The chain uses TRBV5-6 and TRBJ2-5; 10 bases line up with TRBD1. J was trimmed by 7 bases and V by 7 bases; bases with no gene match: 10. The V gene's germline CDR1 is SGHDT and CDR2 YYEEEE. The length of the CDR3 is 14 residues. CDR3 amino acids: CASSRDRGWGTQYF. The CDR3 bases are TGTGCCAGCTCCCGGGACAGGGGTTGGGGGACCCAGTACTTC.

The chain uses TRBV4-1 and TRBJ2-6; TRBD2 aligns across 12 bases. The germline CDR1 and CDR2 sequences are MGHRA and YSYEKL. The CDR3 covers 20 residues. With 2 bases clipped from V and 0 bases from J, the junction kept 8 bases outside the gene matches. This CDR3 is CASSQPRLAGVPSGANVLTF. In DNA, the CDR3 is TGCGCCAGCAGCCAACCTCGACTAGCGGGGGTCCCCTCTGGGGCCAACGTCCTGACTTTC.

The rearrangement joins TRBV6-5 to TRBJ1-3, with a possible D match to TRBD1 (6 bases). CDR3 length: 15 residues. Germline CDR1 reads MNHEY; CDR2 reads SVGAGI. V lost 2 bases, J lost 2 bases, and 10 bases lay in between. The chain's CDR3 is CASSYRGYPGNTIYF. The CDR3 DNA reads as TGTGCCAGCAGTTACAGGGGGTACCCTGGAAACACCATATATTTT.

The chain employs TRBV5-6 and TRBJ2-3; TRBD1 agrees at 7 bases. Germline CDR1 reads SGHDT; CDR2 reads YYEEEE. There are 15 residues in the CDR3. The V segment lost 4 bases and the J segment 2 bases; nucleotides outside the gene matches: 7. CDR3 residues: CASSRPTGNTDTQYF. In DNA, the CDR3 is TGTGCCAGCAGCCGACCGACAGGGAACACAGATACGCAGTATTTT.

The chain is built from TRBV5-6 and TRBJ1-1, with a possible D match to TRBD1 (6 bases). Trimming cost V 1 base and J 5 bases, with 12 bases left between them. CDR1 and CDR2 from the germline V gene are SGHDT and YYEEEE. This CDR3 region has 14 residues. The CDR3 is CASSLLQGGTEAFF. CDR3 in DNA: TGTGCCAGCAGCTTGTTACAGGGTGGTACTGAAGCTTTCTTT.

The chain uses TRBV3-1 (or the pseudogene TRBV3-2) and TRBJ1-6; D remains unclear. Between the trimmed V and J ends, which lost 3 bases and 10 bases, there was a span of 10 bases. The CDR3 covers 13 residues. Germline CDR1 and CDR2: LGHDT and YNNKEL (reference sequence). CDR3 region: CASSHGPGSPLHF. CDR3 in DNA: TGTGCCAGCAGCCATGGGCCTGGCTCACCCCTCCACTTT.

V gene TRBV11-2 combines with J gene TRBJ1-1; D remains unclear. Germline assignment: CDR1 SGHAT and CDR2 FQNNGV. Deletions cut 1 base from V and 10 bases from J, with 16 bases between. The length of the CDR3 is 14 residues. The CDR3 nucleotides read TGTGCCAGCAGCTTAGGGAATCGGGGTATAGGAGCTTTCTTT. Encoded protein: CASSLGNRGIGAFF.

The chain carries TRBV10-3 and TRBJ2-7; TRBD2 matches 11 bases. V lost 7 bases to trimming and J lost 4 bases; unmatched junction nucleotides: 18. The germline V gene encodes CDR1 ENHRY and CDR2 SYGVKD. CDR3 length equals 18 residues. Written as DNA, the CDR3 is TGTGCCATCATGAGGGTCCTTCTACTAGCGGGGGCACAGTACGAGCAGTACTTC. It encodes CAIMRVLLLAGAQYEQYF.

V usage is TRBV12-5 and J usage is TRBJ1-5; D is unclear. In germline, CDR1 is LGHNT, CDR2 FRNRAP. The length of the CDR3 is 12 residues. V shed 5 bases and J shed 2 bases, with 4 bases lying between them. CDR3 protein: CASGPGNQPQHF. DNA of the CDR3: TGTGCTAGTGGTCCCGGCAATCAGCCCCAGCATTTT.